The text below deals with one T cell receptor beta chain. Germline CDR1 MNHEY, CDR2 SVGAGI. CDR3 length: 15 residues. Trimming cost V 0 bases and J 3 bases, with 9 bases left between them. Replicate sorted-subset PCRs were loaded with around 220 ng DNA, 30,000 or so T cell genomes. Clones were sequenced by immunoSEQ multiplex PCR, and TCRdb holds only the in-frame ones, with some missing. This sample has roughly 2 million clones, with roughly 95% found just once. This specimen comes from a study of shared clonotypes between healthy human individuals. V gene TRBV6-5 combines with J gene TRBJ1-5; D not resolved. This clonotype originated in a man between 18 and 35 years old in good health. The specimen sequenced was naive CD4+ T cells sorted from blood. Subset reported: CD45RA+ positively selected. In nucleotides, the CDR3 is TGTGCCAGCAGTTACTCGAGGCCAGTCAATCAGCCCCAGCATTTT. Its translation is CASSYSRPVNQPQHF.